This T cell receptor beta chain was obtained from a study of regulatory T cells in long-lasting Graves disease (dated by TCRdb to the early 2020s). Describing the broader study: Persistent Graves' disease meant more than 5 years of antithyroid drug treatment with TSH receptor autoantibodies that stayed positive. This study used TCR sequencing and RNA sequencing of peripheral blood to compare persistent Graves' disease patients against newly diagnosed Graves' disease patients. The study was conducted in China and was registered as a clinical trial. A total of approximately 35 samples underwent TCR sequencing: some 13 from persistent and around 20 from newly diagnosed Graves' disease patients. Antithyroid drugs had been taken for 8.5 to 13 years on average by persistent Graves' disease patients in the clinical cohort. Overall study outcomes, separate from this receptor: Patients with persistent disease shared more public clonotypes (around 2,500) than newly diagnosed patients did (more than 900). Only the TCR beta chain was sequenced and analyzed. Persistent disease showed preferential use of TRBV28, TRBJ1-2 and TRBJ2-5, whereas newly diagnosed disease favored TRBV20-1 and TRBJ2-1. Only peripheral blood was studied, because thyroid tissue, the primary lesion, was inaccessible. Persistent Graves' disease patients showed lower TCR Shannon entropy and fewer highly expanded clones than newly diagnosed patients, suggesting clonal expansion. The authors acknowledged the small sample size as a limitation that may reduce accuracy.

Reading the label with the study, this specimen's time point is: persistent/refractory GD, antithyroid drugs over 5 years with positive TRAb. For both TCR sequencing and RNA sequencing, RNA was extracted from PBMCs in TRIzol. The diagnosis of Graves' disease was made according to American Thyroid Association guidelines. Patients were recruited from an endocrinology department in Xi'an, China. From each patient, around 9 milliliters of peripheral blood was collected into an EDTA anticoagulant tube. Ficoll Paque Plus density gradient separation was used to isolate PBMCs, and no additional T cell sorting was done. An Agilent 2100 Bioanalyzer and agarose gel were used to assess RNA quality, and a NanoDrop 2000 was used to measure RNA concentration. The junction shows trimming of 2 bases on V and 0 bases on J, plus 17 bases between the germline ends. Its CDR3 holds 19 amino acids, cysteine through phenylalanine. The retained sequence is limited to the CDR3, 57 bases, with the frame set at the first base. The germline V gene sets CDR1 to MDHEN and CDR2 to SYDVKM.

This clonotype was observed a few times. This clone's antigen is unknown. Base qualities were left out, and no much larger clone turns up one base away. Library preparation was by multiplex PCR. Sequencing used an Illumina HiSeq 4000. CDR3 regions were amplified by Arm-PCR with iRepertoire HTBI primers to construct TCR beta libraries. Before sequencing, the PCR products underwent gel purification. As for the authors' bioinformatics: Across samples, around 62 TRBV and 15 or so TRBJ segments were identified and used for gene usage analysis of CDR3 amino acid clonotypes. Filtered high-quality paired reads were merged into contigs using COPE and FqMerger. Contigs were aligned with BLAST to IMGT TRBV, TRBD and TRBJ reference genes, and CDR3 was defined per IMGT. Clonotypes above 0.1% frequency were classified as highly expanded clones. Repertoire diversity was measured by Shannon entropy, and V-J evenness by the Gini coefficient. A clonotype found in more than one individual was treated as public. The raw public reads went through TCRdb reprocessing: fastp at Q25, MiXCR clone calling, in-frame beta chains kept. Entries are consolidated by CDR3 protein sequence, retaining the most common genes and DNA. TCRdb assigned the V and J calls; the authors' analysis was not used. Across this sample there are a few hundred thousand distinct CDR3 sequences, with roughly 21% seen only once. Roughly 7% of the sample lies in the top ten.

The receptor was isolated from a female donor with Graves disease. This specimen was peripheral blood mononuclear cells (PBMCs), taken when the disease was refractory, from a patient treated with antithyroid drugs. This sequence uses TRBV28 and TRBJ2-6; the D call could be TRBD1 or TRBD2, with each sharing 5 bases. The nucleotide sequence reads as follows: TGTGCCAGCAGTTTAATATTAGGACAAGGGACCTCTGGGGCCAACGTCCTGACTTTC. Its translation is CASSLILGQGTSGANVLTF. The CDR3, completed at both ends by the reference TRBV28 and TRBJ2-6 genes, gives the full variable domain DVKVTQSSRYLVKRTGEKVFLECVQDMDHENMFWYRQDPGLGLRLIYFSYDVKMKEKGDIPEGYSVSREKKERFSLILESASTNQTSMYLCASSLILGQGTSGANVLTFGAGSRLTVL.